The present TCR beta chain was sequenced within a study of T cells in Graves' hyperthyroidism and ophthalmopathy. For the study at large: The blood sample was taken at first diagnosis, before treatment began. General study results and limits: Blood shared most expanded thyroid clonotypes above 0.001. Through a model of 13 V-J features, ophthalmopathy was separated from stable hyperthyroidism.

TCR beta CDR3 region amplification was performed from RNA transcripts. The HTBI primer set was used in a first-round RT-PCR of the TCR CDR3. TCRdb called the multiplex PCR reads again in MiXCR, with one record for every CDR3 protein. The data contain around 500,000 distinct CDR3 sequences, about 16% of them singletons. This clonotype was observed at least ten times. Its antigen is currently unknown. The CDR3 contains 15 residues. Trimming shortened V by 2 bases and J by 2 bases, and 13 bases separated the two germline ends. Germline CDR1 is MNHEY and CDR2 is SMNVEV (reference sequence). The sequence derives from a woman between 25 and 40 years old with Graves' ophthalmopathy. Sequencing input: blood. The genes are TRBV27 and TRBJ2-7; D may be TRBD1 (6 bases). The CDR3 loop is CASSLETGTTYEQYF. DNA for the CDR3: TGTGCCAGCAGTTTAGAGACCGGGACAACCTACGAGCAGTACTTC.